Listed below are T cell receptor beta chains from one sample, sequenced in a study of CD8+CD57+ T cells in acquired aplastic anemia. Via MiXCR, TCRdb re-called the reads, giving one row per CDR3 protein. This table has about 470,000 distinct CDR3 sequences, about a third appearing once. Sequenced sample: sorted CD4+, CD8+, or CD8+CD57+ T cells (not recorded which) from PBMCs. The receptors derive from a human donor with aplastic anemia. CDR3s include the opening cysteine and the closing phenylalanine or tryptophan. A D gene is named only where the DNA matches it firmly. Not every row has a clone size; where given, it reads once, few, many or a size class.

clone size	J gene	D gene	V gene	CDR3 DNA	CDR3 protein
.	TRBJ1-6	.	TRBV9	TGTGCCAGCAGCGTAGCTGACATCCGAAATTCACCCCTCCACTTT	CASSVADIRNSPLHF
.	TRBJ2-5	TRBD1	TRBV10-3	TGTGCCATCAGTTACTTGACGGGACAGGGACAGCAGTACTTC	CAISYLTGQGQQYF
few	TRBJ1-1	.	TRBV5-5	TGTGCCAGCAGCTTGATGGGGGGCGCGGGGACTGAAGCTTTCTTT	CASSLMGGAGTEAFF
.	TRBJ1-1	.	TRBV5-1	TGCGCCAGCAGCAAAGCGGACGGATCTGAAGCTTTCTTT	CASSKADGSEAFF
.	TRBJ2-1	TRBD2	TRBV10-3	TGTGCCATCAGACCGGGGACTAGCGGGAGGGAAAATGAGCAGTTCTTC	CAIRPGTSGRENEQFF
few	TRBJ2-1	.	TRBV19	TGTGCCAGTAGTATAGATAATAGGCTAGTGAATGAGCAGTTCTTC	CASSIDNRLVNEQFF
many	TRBJ2-3	.	TRBV20-1	TGCAGTGCTAGTTCAGGGAACACAGATACGCAGTATTTT	CSASSGNTDTQYF
many	TRBJ1-1	.	TRBV20-1	TGCAGTGCTAAGAGGGGGAACACTGAAGCTTTCTTT	CSAKRGNTEAFF
once	TRBJ2-1	.	TRBV6-1	TGTGCCAGCAGGCGACTAGATCACTACAATGAGCAGTTCTTC	CASRRLDHYNEQFF
many	TRBJ1-5	.	TRBV5-1	TGCGCCAGCAGCTTGGATCCAGGGTCGGTTCAGCCCCAGCATTTT	CASSLDPGSVQPQHF
many	TRBJ2-5	.	TRBV7-9	TGTGCCAGCAGCTTAGTCGGGGCACAAGAGACCCAGTACTTC	CASSLVGAQETQYF
.	TRBJ2-3	TRBD1	TRBV15	TGTGCCACCAGCAGGGCGGGACAGGCAGATACGCAGTATTTT	CATSRAGQADTQYF
many	TRBJ1-2	.	TRBV7-3	TGTGCCAGCAGCTTAGTGAGGGGCGCGGAAGGCTACACCTTC	CASSLVRGAEGYTF
many	TRBJ1-5	.	TRBV15	TGTGCCACCAGCAGAGATCCCGGGGAAGTTAACAATCAGCCCCAGCATTTT	CATSRDPGEVNNQPQHF
many	TRBJ2-7	.	TRBV6-5	TGTGCCAGCAGATCAGACGCATCCCCCTACGAGCAGTACTTC	CASRSDASPYEQYF
.	TRBJ1-3	.	TRBV6-1	TGTGCCAGCAGTGATTCAAACACCATATATTTT	CASSDSNTIYF
few	TRBJ2-5	.	TRBV5-1	TGCGCCAGCAGCAGTTACGCCCTAGCGTCCCAAGAGACCCAGTACTTC	CASSSYALASQETQYF
few	TRBJ1-1	.	TRBV6-4	TGTGCCCCCTGCAGCCTTAAGGCTGAAGCTTTCTTT	CAPCSLKAEAFF
.	TRBJ1-5	.	TRBV20-1	TGCAGTGCTAGGACTTCGACCGCCCCAGGCAATCAGCCCCAGCATTTT	CSARTSTAPGNQPQHF
many	TRBJ1-5	.	TRBV19	TGTGCCAGTAGTGTTAACCGGGACATGGAAAATCAGCCCCAGCATTTT	CASSVNRDMENQPQHF
.	TRBJ2-5	.	TRBV6-5	TGTGCCAGCAGACCCCTTACGGGGGCTCAAGAGACCCAGTACTTC	CASRPLTGAQETQYF
many	TRBJ1-5	TRBD1	TRBV11-2	TGTGCCAGCAGCGTCGGGCAGGGGGCGCAGCCCCAGCATTTT	CASSVGQGAQPQHF
.	TRBJ2-7	.	TRBV15	TGTGCCACCAGCAGAAGGGGCGCTTGGGCCGAGCAGTACTTC	CATSRRGAWAEQYF
.	TRBJ1-1	.	TRBV5-1	TGCGCCAACAGCTTATTTCCAGCCTTGAACACTGAAGCTTTCTTT	CANSLFPALNTEAFF
.	TRBJ2-3	TRBD2	TRBV19	TGTGCCAGTAGCATAATCGGGACTAGCGGGGGGGCCGTAGATACGCAGTATTTT	CASSIIGTSGGAVDTQYF
once	TRBJ2-7	TRBD2	TRBV25-1	TGTGCCAGCAGTGCGGCCACTAGCGGGGGTTCCTACGAGCAGTACTTC	CASSAATSGGSYEQYF
few	TRBJ1-3	.	TRBV9	TGTGCCAGCAGCCCGAATCGGGTCGGTTTTAGAAACACCATATATTTT	CASSPNRVGFRNTIYF
many	TRBJ2-7	TRBD2	TRBV7-8	TGTGCCAGCAGCGAGAGCGGGGGGACGTCCTACGAGCAGTACTTC	CASSESGGTSYEQYF